This T cell receptor beta chain was identified in a study of persistence of HIV-infected CD4 T cells. Findings and limits, study-wide: Antigen-responding cells were enriched for degenerate expanded CDR3beta sequences.

On this clone itself: Its antigen is unknown.

Cells were stimulated with CMV-infected fibroblast lysates at 10 ug/mL. Memory cells lacking CD40L and CD69 with high CD45RO were sorted. This was the immunoSEQ version 4 assay in survey mode. Assay used: immunoSEQ multiplex PCR; TCRdb lists only in-frame clones, some missing. This sample has about 48,000 clones, with 75% to 85% found just once. This CDR3 is built from 16 residues. Looked up from germline, CDR1 is LGHDT and CDR2 is YNNKEL (reference sequence). J was trimmed by 3 bases and V by 4 bases; bases with no gene match: 7. This chain links TRBV3-1 (or the pseudogene TRBV3-2) with TRBJ2-5; 11 bases line up with TRBD2. The sample in question was CD4+ T cells sorted from PBMCs after approximately 18-hour stimulation, obtained from a patient who received antiretroviral therapy. This receptor was identified in an adult man with HIV who was CMV-seropositive. The CDR3 is CASSPPLAGEEETQYF. As DNA, the CDR3 is TGTGCCAGCAGCCCCCCACTAGCGGGAGAGGAAGAGACCCAGTACTTC.